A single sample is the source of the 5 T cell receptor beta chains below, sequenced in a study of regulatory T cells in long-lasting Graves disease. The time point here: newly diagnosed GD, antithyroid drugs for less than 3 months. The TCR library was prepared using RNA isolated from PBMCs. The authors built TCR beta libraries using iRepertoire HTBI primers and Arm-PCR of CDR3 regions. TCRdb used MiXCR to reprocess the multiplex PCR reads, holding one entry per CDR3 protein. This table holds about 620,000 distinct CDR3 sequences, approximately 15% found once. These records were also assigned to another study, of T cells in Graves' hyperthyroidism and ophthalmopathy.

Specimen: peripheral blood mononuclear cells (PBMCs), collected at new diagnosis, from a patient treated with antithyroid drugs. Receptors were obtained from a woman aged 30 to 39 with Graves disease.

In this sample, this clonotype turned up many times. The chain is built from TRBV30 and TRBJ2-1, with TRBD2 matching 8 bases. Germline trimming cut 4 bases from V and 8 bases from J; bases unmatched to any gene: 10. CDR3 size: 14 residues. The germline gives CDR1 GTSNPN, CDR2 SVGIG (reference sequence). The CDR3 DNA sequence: TGTGCCTGGACTATAGCGGGAACGATCGATGAGCAGTTCTTC. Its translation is CAWTIAGTIDEQFF.

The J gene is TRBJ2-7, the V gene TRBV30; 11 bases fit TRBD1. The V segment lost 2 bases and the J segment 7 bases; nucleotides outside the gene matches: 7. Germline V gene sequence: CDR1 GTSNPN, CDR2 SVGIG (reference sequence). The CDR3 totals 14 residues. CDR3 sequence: CAWSQGQGAGEQYF. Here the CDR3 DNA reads TGTGCCTGGAGTCAAGGACAGGGGGCGGGGGAGCAGTACTTC.

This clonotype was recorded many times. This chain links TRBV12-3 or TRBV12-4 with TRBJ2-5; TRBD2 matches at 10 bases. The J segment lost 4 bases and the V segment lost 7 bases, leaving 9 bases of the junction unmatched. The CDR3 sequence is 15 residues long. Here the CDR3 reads CASTPPGLARETQYF. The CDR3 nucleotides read TGTGCCAGCACCCCCCCGGGACTAGCGCGAGAGACCCAGTACTTC.

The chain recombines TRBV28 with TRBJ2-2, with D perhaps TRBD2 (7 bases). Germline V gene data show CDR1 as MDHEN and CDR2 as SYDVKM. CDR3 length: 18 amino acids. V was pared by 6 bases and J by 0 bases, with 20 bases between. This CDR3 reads CASRGGWGGPANTGELFF. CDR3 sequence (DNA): TGTGCCAGCAGGGGGGGCTGGGGGGGGCCAGCGAACACCGGGGAGCTGTTTTTT.

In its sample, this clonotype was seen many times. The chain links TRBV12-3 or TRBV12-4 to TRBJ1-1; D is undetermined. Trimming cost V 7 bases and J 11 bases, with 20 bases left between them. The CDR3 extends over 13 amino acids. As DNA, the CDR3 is TGTGCCAGCAACTTTGACCACGGTATCAATGCTTTCTTT. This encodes CASNFDHGINAFF.